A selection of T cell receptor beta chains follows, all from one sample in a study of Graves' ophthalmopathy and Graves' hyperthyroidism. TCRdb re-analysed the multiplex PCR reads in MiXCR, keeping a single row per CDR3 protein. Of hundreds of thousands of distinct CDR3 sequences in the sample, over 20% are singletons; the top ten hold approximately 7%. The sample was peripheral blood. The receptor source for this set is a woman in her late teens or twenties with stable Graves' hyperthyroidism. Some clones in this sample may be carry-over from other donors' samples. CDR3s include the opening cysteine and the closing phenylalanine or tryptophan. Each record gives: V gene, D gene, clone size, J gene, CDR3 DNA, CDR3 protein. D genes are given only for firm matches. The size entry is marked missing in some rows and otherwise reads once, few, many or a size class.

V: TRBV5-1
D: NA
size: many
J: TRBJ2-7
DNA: TGCGCCAGCAGCCCCGGACAAGCTAACGAGCAGTACTTC
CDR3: CASSPGQANEQYF

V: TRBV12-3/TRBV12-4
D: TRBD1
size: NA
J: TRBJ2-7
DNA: TGTGCCAGCAGCTTGGTAGGGACAGGGGACTTCCTTCGAGAGCAGTACTTC
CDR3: CASSLVGTGDFLREQYF

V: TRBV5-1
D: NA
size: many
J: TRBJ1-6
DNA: TGCGCCAGCAGCTTAGGACCAGGGACGGGTTCACCCCTCCACTTT
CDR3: CASSLGPGTGSPLHF

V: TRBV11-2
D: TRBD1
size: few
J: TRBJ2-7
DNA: TGTGCCAGCAGCGCAATAAAGGACAGGCCGACCTACGAGCAGTACTTC
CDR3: CASSAIKDRPTYEQYF

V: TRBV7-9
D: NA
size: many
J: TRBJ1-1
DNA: TGTGCCAGCAGCTTGGGTCAGGGAAATGAAGCTTTCTTT
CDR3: CASSLGQGNEAFF

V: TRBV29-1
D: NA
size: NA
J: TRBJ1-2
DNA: TGCAGCGCCTTCGATTTCGGCTACACCTTC
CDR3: CSAFDFGYTF

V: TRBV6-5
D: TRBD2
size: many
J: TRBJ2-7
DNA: TGTGCCAGCAGTTCGGGACTAGCGGGGATTTCCTACGAGCAGTACTTC
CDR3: CASSSGLAGISYEQYF

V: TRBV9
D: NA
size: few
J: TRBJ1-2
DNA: TGTGCCAGCAGCTCTATGCAGGGAGCCTATTCCTATGGCTACACCTTC
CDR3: CASSSMQGAYSYGYTF

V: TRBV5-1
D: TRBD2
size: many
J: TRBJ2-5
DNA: TGCGCCAGCAGCCGGCTAGCGGGAGGGATTCAAGAGACCCAGTACTTC
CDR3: CASSRLAGGIQETQYF

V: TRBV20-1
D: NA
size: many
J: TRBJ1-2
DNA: TGCAGTGCTAGAGATCTGGACTATGGCTACACCTTC
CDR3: CSARDLDYGYTF

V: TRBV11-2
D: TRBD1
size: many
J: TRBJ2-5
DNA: TGTGCCAGCAGGACCACGAGGGGACAGGTCTACGAGACCCAGTACTTC
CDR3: CASRTTRGQVYETQYF

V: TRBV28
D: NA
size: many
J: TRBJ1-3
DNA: TGTGCCAGCAGTTCGGACAGCACAGGAAACACCATATATTTT
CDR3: CASSSDSTGNTIYF

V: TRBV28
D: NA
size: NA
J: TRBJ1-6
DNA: TGTGCCAGCAGTTTATGGGACAGTGGAGAGAACTCACCCCTCCACTTT
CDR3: CASSLWDSGENSPLHF

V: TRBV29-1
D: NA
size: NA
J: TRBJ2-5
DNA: TGCAGCGCCGGCCGCCGAGTAAGCGGCCCGCAAGAGACCCAGTACTTC
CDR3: CSAGRRVSGPQETQYF

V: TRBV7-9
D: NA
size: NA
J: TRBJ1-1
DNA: TGTGCCAGCAGCTTAGCACAGATTAACACTGAAGCTTTCTTT
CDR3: CASSLAQINTEAFF

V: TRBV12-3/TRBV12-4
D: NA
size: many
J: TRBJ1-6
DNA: TGTGCCAGCAGAAAAAGACAGGATAATTCACCCCTCCACTTT
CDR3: CASRKRQDNSPLHF

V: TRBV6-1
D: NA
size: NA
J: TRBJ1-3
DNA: TGTGCCAGCAGTGAAGGTCAAAGTGGAAACACCATATATTTT
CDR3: CASSEGQSGNTIYF

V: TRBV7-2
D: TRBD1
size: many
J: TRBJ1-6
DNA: TGTGCCAGCAGCCCAAGGGACAGGCGGTTCAATTCACCCCTCCACTTT
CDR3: CASSPRDRRFNSPLHF

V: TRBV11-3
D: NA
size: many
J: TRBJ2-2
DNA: TGTGCCAGCAGCTTAGGGCGGGGACGCACCGGGGAGCTGTTTTTT
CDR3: CASSLGRGRTGELFF

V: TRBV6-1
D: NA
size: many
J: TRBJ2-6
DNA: TGTGCCAGCACCTCTGACAACTCTGGGGCCAACGTCCTGACTTTC
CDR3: CASTSDNSGANVLTF

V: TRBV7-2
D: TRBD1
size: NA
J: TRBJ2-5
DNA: TGTGCCAGCAGCCGACAGGGGGCGGTTGAGACCCAGTACTTC
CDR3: CASSRQGAVETQYF

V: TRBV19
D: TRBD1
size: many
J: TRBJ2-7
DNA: TGTGCCAGCAGCGGACAGGGAGGCCGCTACGAGCAGTACTTC
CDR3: CASSGQGGRYEQYF

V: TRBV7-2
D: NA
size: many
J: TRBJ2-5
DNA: TGTGCCAGCAGCTTACCAGGGGTCGCCCAGTACTTC
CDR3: CASSLPGVAQYF

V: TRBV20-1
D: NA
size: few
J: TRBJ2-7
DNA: TGCAGTGCTAGAGGGGACAAGGTTCAGGCCGAGCAGTACTTC
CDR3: CSARGDKVQAEQYF

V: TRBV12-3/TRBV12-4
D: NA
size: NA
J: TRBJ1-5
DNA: TGTGCCAGCAGCTACTCGCTCACGAGTAATCAGCCCCAGCATTTT
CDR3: CASSYSLTSNQPQHF

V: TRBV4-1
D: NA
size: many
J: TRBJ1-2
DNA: TGCGCCAGCAGCCAAGTCTACTCAGGGCCGGACTATGGCTACACCTTC
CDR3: CASSQVYSGPDYGYTF

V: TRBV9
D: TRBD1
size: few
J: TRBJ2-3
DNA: TGTGCCAGCAGCCCGAGGGGTGACAGGGTTACAGATACGCAGTATTTT
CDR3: CASSPRGDRVTDTQYF

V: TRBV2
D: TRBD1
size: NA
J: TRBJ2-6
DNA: TGTGCCAGCAGCATTGGACAGGGGACGGGGGGGGCCAACGTCCTGACTTTC
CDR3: CASSIGQGTGGANVLTF

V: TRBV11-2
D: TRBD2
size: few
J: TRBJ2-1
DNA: TGTGCCAGCAGCAGACTAGCGGGAACCTACAATGAGCAGTTCTTC
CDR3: CASSRLAGTYNEQFF

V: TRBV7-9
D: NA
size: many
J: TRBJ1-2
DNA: TGTGCCAGCAGCTACGGGACGGCTCTCTATGGCTACACCTTC
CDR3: CASSYGTALYGYTF

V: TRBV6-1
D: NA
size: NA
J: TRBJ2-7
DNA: TGTGCCAGCAGTACCAAGGCAGGGGAGTCCTACGAGCAGTACTTC
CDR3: CASSTKAGESYEQYF

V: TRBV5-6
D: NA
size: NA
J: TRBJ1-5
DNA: TGTGCCAGCAGCCGTTACGGGGGCCCAGGGAATCATCCCCAGCATTTT
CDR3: CASSRYGGPGNHPQHF

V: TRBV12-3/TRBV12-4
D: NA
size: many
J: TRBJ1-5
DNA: TGTGCCAGCAGTGGCGGGCGGTATCAGCCCCAGCATTTT
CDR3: CASSGGRYQPQHF

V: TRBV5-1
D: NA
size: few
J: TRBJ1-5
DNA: TGCGCCAGCAGCTTCGAGGGGTTCTCCAATCAGCCCCAGCATTTT
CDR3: CASSFEGFSNQPQHF

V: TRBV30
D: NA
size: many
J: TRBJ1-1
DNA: TGTGCCTGGAGTGGTGGGGCGCGTGAAGCTTTCTTT
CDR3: CAWSGGAREAFF

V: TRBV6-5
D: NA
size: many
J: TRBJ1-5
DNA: TGTGCCAGCAGTTACCACCGGGGCATAATTAGCAATCAGCCCCAGCATTTT
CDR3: CASSYHRGIISNQPQHF

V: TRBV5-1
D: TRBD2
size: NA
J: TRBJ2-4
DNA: TGCGCCAGCAGCTCGGACACTAGCGGGAGGGGAAACATTCAGTACTTC
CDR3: CASSSDTSGRGNIQYF

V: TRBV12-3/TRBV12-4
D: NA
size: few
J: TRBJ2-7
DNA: TGTGCCAGCCAAAGAACAGGACACTACGAGCAGTACTTC
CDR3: CASQRTGHYEQYF

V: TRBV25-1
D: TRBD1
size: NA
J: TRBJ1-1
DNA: TGTGCCAGCAGCCGCCTCGACAGGGGAGGGACTGAAGCTTTCTTT
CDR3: CASSRLDRGGTEAFF

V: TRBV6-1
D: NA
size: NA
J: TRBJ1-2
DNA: TGTGCCAGCAGTGCGTCGGGACGGAGCTATGGCTACACCTTC
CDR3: CASSASGRSYGYTF

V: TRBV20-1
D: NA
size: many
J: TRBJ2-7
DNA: TGCAGTGCTAGCGGCACCATGGAGTCCTACGAGCAGTACTTC
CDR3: CSASGTMESYEQYF

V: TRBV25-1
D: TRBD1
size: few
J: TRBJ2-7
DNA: TGTGCCAGCAGTGCCTTGGGACAGGGAAGCTCCTACGAGCAGTACTTC
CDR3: CASSALGQGSSYEQYF

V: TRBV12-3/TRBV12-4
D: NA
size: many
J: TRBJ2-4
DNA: TGTGCCAGCGGTTTAGGGTCTAGCCTGGGAAACATTCAGTACTTC
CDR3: CASGLGSSLGNIQYF